This T cell receptor beta chain was captured by sequencing in a study of beta chain features in type 1 diabetes. Study background: Sorted cells from all samples, numbering roughly 100 million, were examined.

Trimming stripped 6 bases from V and 1 base from J, with 10 bases between. CDR3 length: 13 amino acids. Looked up from germline, CDR1 is KGHSH and CDR2 is LQKENI. Concerning this clone: Its matching antigen is unknown.

Every bit of the isolated RNA underwent reverse transcription, so sequencing read expressed TCRB transcripts. Profiling relied on immunoSEQ multiplex PCR, and the TCRdb table lists in-frame clones only, not all of them. The table shows some 110,000 clones, with about a sixth occurring only once. Study-level results: Among all four CD4+ subsets, Type 1 diabetes patients had TCRB CDR3s that were moderately but significantly shorter.

The clonotype comes from a man aged 30-40 years with type 1 diabetes. The sequencing input was central memory CD4+ T cells from blood. This chain links TRBV18 with TRBJ2-7; possibly TRBD1 or TRBD2 for D (6 bases each). CDR3 DNA: TGTGCCAGCTCGGAGGGACATTCCTACGAGCAGTACTTC. Translation: CASSEGHSYEQYF.